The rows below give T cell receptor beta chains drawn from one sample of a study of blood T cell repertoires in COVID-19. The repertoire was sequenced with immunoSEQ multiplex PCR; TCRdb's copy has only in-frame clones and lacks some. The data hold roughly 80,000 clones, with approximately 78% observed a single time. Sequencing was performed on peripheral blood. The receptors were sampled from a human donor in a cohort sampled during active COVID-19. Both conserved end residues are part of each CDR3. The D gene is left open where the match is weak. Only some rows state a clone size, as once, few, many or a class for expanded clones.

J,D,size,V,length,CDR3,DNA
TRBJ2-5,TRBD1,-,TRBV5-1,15,CASKSTGSYQETQYF,TGCGCCAGCAAATCGACAGGGAGTTACCAAGAGACCCAGTACTTC
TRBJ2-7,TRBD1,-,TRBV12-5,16,CASGGPPGTGGREQYF,TGTGCTAGTGGTGGGCCCCCCGGGACAGGGGGCCGCGAGCAGTACTTC
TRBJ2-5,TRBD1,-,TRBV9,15,CASSVGGTGGETQYF,TGTGCCAGCAGCGTAGGGGGGACAGGGGGAGAGACCCAGTACTTC
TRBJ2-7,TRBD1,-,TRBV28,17,CASSTRGTGKFRYEQYF,TGTGCCAGCAGTACTCGCGGGACAGGGAAATTTAGGTACGAGCAGTACTTC
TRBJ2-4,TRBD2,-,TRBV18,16,CASSPVSGGSANIQYF,TGTGCCAGCTCACCAGTCAGCGGGGGTTCGGCGAACATTCAGTACTTC
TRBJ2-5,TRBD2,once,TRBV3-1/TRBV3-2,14,CASVGGTTQETQYF,TGTGCCAGCGTGGGAGGGACCACCCAAGAGACCCAGTACTTC
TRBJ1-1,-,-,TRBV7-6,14,CASSPLNQNTEAFF,TGTGCCAGCAGCCCACTTAACCAGAACACTGAAGCTTTCTTT
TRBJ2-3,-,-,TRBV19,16,CASSVGQSRGLDTQYF,TGTGCCAGTAGTGTTGGTCAGTCCAGGGGATTAGATACGCAGTATTTT
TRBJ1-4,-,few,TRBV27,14,CASSLRTSGEKLFF,TGTGCCAGCAGTTTAAGGACTTCGGGGGAAAAACTGTTTTTT
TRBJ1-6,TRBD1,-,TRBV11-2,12,CASSRDSSPLHF,TGTGCCAGCAGCCGGGACAGCTCACCCCTCCACTTT